A single sample gave rise to the 6 T cell receptor beta chains below, sequenced in a study of blood T cell repertoires in COVID-19. Repertoires were generated with immunoSEQ multiplex PCR, while TCRdb's copy carries only in-frame clones and drops some. Of nearly 250,000 clones in the sample, 75% to 85% were seen once. Sequencing used PBMCs or T cells enriched from blood (not recorded which). These receptors came from a woman between 45 and 65 years old with acute COVID-19.

The chain carries TRBV6-1 and TRBJ1-5, with D possibly TRBD1 on 5 matching bases. V was pared by 0 bases and J by 6 bases, with 15 bases between. This CDR3 comprises 16 residues. Germline CDR1 is MNHNS and CDR2 is SASEGT. CDR3 nucleotides: TGTGCCAGCAGTGAAGCGGCAGGGAGGGGTAGTCAGCCCCAGCATTTT. It yields the protein CASSEAAGRGSQPQHF.

This clone was seen only once. This chain joins TRBV24-1 and TRBJ1-1, with D tentatively TRBD1 (5 bases). The V end was cut by 7 bases, the J end by 11 bases, with 19 bases between. CDR1 is KGHDR and CDR2 is SFDVKD in the germline V gene. CDR3 size: 13 residues. For the CDR3, the DNA is TGTGCCACCAGAACCTCAAGGGGATTAATTGCTTTCTTT. Amino acid sequence: CATRTSRGLIAFF.

The chain is built from TRBV5-1 and TRBJ1-6, with 10 bases fitting TRBD1. The CDR3 contains 16 residues. V shed 0 bases, J shed 6 bases, and the junction held 3 bases outside the gene matches. Germline V lookup: CDR1 SGHRS, CDR2 YFSETQ. The CDR3 loop reads CASSLEGDRGNSPLHF. CDR3 DNA sequence: TGCGCCAGCAGCTTGGAAGGGGACAGGGGTAATTCACCCCTCCACTTT.

Concerning this clone: Since no conserved phenylalanine or tryptophan closes the CDR3, a read error is the likely cause. Because the CDR3's place on the DNA is in doubt, the DNA is left out and the CDR3 is given as listed by TCRdb. This chain uses TRBV5-1 with TRBJ1-1; the DNA was not compared with TRBD1, the D call given in the table. Inclusive of both ends, the CDR3 amounts to 12 amino acids. The germline CDR1 and CDR2 sequences are SGHRS and YFSETQ. The chain's CDR3 is CASSLEGGRCIV.

The genes are TRBV29-1 and TRBJ1-2; 7 bases agree with TRBD1. The CDR3 loop spans 13 amino acids. V lost 4 bases and J lost 8; bases outside the gene matches: 10. The germline V gene encodes CDR1 SQVTM and CDR2 ANQGSEA. The CDR3, as DNA: TGCAGCGTTGGGAACCGGGACAGTCAGGGCTACACCTTC. As protein: CSVGNRDSQGYTF.

The gene calls are TRBV2 and TRBJ2-7; tentative D call: TRBD1 (5 bases). V was pared by 3 bases and J by 0 bases, with 12 bases between. Germline V CDR1 and CDR2: SNHLY, FYNNEI. This CDR3 comprises 15 residues. The CDR3 reads CASSDWTPSSYEQYF. The CDR3 DNA follows: TGTGCCAGCAGTGACTGGACACCAAGCTCCTACGAGCAGTACTTC.